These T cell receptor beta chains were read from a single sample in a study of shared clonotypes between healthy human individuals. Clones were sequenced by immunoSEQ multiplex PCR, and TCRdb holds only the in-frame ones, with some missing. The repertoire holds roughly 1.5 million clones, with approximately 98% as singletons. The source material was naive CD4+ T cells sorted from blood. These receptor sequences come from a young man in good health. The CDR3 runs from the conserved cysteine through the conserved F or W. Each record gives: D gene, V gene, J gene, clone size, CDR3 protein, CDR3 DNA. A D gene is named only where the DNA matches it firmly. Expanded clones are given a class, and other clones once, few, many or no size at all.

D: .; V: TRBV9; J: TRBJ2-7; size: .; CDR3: CASSVNGYYEQYF; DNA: TGTGCCAGCAGCGTAAATGGGTACTACGAGCAGTACTTC
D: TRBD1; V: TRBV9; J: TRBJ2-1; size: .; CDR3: CASSAGQGANEQFF; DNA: TGTGCCAGCAGCGCAGGACAGGGGGCGAATGAGCAGTTCTTC
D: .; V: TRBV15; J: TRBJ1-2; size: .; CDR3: CATSRDVSAPPYGYTF; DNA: TGTGCCACCAGCAGAGATGTTAGTGCTCCCCCCTATGGCTACACCTTC
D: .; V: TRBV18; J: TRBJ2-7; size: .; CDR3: CASSPKGYEQYF; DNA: TGTGCCAGCTCACCTAAGGGCTACGAGCAGTACTTC
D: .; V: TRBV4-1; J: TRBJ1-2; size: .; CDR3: CASSQDSAGANYGYTF; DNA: TGCGCCAGCAGCCAAGATTCGGCAGGAGCTAACTATGGCTACACCTTC
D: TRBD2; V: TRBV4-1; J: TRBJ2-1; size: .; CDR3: CASSPLAGGNYNEQFF; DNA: TGCGCCAGCAGCCCACTAGCGGGAGGAAACTACAATGAGCAGTTCTTC
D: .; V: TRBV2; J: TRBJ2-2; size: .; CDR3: CASSEMVGGTGELFF; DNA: TGTGCCAGCAGTGAAATGGTGGGGGGCACCGGGGAGCTGTTTTTT
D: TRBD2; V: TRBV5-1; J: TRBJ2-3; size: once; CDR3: CASSFNLAGTDTQYF; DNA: TGCGCCAGCAGCTTTAACCTAGCGGGCACAGATACGCAGTATTTT
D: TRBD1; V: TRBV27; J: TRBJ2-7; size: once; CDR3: CASRRRQGSYEQYF; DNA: TGTGCCAGCAGGCGCCGACAGGGCTCCTACGAGCAGTACTTC
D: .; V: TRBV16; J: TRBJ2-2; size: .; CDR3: CASSHQQEAGELFF; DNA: TGTGCCAGCAGCCACCAACAGGAGGCCGGGGAGCTGTTTTTT
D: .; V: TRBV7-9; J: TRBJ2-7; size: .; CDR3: CASSLYGPQGEQYF; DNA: TGTGCCAGCAGCTTATATGGGCCCCAGGGCGAGCAGTACTTC
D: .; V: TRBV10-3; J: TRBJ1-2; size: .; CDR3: CAISESVSGYTF; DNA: TGTGCCATCAGTGAGTCGGTCAGTGGCTACACCTTC
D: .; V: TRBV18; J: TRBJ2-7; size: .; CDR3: CASSPAGEEQYF; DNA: TGTGCCAGCTCACCAGCAGGGGAAGAGCAGTACTTC
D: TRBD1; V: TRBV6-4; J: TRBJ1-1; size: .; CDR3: CASRDRVGSTEAFF; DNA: TGTGCCAGCAGGGACAGGGTGGGGAGCACTGAAGCTTTCTTT
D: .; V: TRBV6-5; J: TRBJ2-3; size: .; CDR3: CASRTTDTQYF; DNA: TGTGCCAGCCGTACCACAGATACGCAGTATTTT
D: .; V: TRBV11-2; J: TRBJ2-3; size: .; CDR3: CASSPRGRAPGDTQYF; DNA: TGTGCCAGCAGCCCCCGGGGCCGCGCGCCGGGGGATACGCAGTATTTT
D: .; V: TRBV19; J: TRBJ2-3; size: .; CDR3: CASSIKLTDTQYF; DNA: TGTGCCAGTAGTATAAAACTAACAGATACGCAGTATTTT
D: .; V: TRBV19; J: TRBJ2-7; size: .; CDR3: CASSKFFTSPVYEQYF; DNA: TGTGCCAGTAGTAAGTTTTTTACTAGTCCTGTCTACGAGCAGTACTTC
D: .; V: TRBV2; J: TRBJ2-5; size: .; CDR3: CASRGGAGETQYF; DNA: TGTGCCAGCAGGGGGGGAGCAGGGGAGACCCAGTACTTC
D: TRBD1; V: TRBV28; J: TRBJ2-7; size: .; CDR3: CASSLKRDRQYF; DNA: TGTGCCAGCAGTTTGAAAAGGGACAGGCAGTACTTC
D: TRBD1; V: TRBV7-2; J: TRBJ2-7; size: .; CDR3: CASSSPGTGRYEQYF; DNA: TGTGCCAGCAGCTCCCCCGGGACAGGGCGCTACGAGCAGTACTTC
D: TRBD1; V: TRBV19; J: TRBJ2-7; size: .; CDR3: CASSSTGTGASEQYF; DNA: TGTGCCAGTAGTAGCACCGGGACAGGGGCCTCCGAGCAGTACTTC
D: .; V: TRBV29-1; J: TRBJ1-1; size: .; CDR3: CSVSQTPREAFF; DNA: TGCAGCGTGTCCCAGACGCCGAGGGAAGCTTTCTTT
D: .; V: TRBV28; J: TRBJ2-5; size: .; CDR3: CASSPGQQETQYF; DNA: TGTGCCAGCAGCCCGGGCCAACAAGAGACCCAGTACTTC
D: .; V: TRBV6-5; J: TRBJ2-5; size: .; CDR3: CASSQQGGLGETQYF; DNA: TGTGCCAGCAGTCAACAAGGGGGGCTCGGAGAGACCCAGTACTTC
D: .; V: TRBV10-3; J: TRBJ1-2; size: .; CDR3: CAISESGRQNNYGYTF; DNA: TGTGCCATCAGTGAGTCGGGCCGACAAAATAACTATGGCTACACCTTC
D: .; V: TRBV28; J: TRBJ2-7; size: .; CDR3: CASSLRVGRGDYEQYF; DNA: TGTGCCAGCAGTTTACGGGTTGGGCGAGGGGACTACGAGCAGTACTTC
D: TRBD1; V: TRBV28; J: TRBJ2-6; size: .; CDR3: CASSLPRTGTGANVLTF; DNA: TGTGCCAGCAGTTTACCGAGGACAGGGACAGGGGCCAACGTCCTGACTTTC
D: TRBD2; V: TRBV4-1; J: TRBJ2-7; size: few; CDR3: CASSHEGGTSGREQYF; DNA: TGCGCCAGCAGCCATGAAGGGGGGACTAGCGGGCGCGAGCAGTACTTC
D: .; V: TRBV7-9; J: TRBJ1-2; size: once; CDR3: CASRSRDGYTF; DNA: TGTGCCAGCAGGTCTCGAGATGGCTACACCTTC
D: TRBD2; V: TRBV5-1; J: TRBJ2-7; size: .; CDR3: CASSLDASPSGSQHEQYF; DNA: TGCGCCAGCAGCTTGGACGCGTCCCCTAGCGGGAGTCAGCACGAGCAGTACTTC
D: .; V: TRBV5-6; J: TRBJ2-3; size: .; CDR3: CASSLDAADTQYF; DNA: TGTGCCAGCAGTTTAGATGCGGCAGATACGCAGTATTTT
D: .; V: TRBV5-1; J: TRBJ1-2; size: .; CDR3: CASSLGGKDYGYTF; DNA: TGCGCCAGCAGCTTGGGGGGTAAGGACTATGGCTACACCTTC
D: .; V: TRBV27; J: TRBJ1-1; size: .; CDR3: CASKSLPVNTEAFF; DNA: TGTGCCAGCAAAAGCTTACCTGTGAACACTGAAGCTTTCTTT
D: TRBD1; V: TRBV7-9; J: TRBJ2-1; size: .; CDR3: CASSTTGGDYNEQFF; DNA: TGTGCCAGCAGCACGACAGGGGGCGACTACAATGAGCAGTTCTTC
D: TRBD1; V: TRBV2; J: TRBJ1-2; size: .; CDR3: CASSGTGSYGYTF; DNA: TGTGCCAGCAGTGGGACAGGGAGCTATGGCTACACCTTC
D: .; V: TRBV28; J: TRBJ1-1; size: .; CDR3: CASRENRELNTEAFF; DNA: TGTGCCAGCAGGGAGAACAGGGAATTGAACACTGAAGCTTTCTTT
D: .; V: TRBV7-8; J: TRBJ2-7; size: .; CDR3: CASSLYGNSYEQYF; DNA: TGTGCCAGCAGCTTATACGGGAACTCCTACGAGCAGTACTTC
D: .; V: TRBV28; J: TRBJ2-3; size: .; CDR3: CAIGDTQYF; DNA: TGTGCCATCGGGGATACGCAGTATTTT
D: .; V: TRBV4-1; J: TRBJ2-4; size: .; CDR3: CASSPEETRGKNIQYF; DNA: TGCGCCAGCAGCCCAGAGGAGACTAGAGGCAAAAACATTCAGTACTTC
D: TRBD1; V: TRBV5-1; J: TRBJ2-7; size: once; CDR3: CASSIGTGGYEQYF; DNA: TGCGCCAGCAGCATCGGGACAGGGGGCTACGAGCAGTACTTC
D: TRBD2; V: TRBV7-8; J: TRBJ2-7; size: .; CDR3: CASSASGTSGESSYEQYF; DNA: TGTGCCAGCAGCGCCTCCGGGACTAGCGGGGAAAGCTCCTACGAGCAGTACTTC
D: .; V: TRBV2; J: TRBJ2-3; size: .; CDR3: CASSVEQTSTDTQYF; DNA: TGTGCCAGCAGTGTTGAACAAACGAGCACAGATACGCAGTATTTT
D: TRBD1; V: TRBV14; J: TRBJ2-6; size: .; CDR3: CASSPFPRGPGANVLTF; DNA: TGTGCCAGCAGCCCGTTCCCCAGGGGGCCTGGGGCCAACGTCCTGACTTTC
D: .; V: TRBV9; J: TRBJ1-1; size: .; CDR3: CASSVGGRGTEAFF; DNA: TGTGCCAGCAGCGTAGGAGGCAGGGGCACTGAAGCTTTCTTT
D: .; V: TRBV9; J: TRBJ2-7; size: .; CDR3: CASSVQGVSYEQYF; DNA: TGTGCCAGCAGCGTTCAGGGCGTCTCCTACGAGCAGTACTTC
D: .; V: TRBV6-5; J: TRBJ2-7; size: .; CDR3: CASGSPGEPAEQYF; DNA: TGTGCCAGTGGCTCTCCGGGAGAACCCGCCGAGCAGTACTTC
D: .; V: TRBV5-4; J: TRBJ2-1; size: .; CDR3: CASSFRSSYNEQFF; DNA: TGTGCCAGCAGCTTTCGGAGCTCCTACAATGAGCAGTTCTTC
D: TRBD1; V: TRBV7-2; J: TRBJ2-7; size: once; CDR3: CASSLIGGTGLVAEQYF; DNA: TGTGCCAGCAGCTTAATAGGGGGGACAGGGTTAGTGGCCGAGCAGTACTTC
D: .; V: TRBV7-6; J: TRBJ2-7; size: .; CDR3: CASSPFLTYEQYF; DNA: TGTGCCAGCAGCCCCTTCCTAACATACGAGCAGTACTTC
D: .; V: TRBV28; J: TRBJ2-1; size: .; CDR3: CASSQGGSYNEQFF; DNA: TGTGCCAGCAGTCAGGGAGGTTCCTACAATGAGCAGTTCTTC